This T cell receptor beta chain was recovered during a study of T cell clonotyping in hematopoietic cell transplantation. Data came from immunoSEQ multiplex PCR; TCRdb stores just in-frame clones and leaves some out. This table holds fewer than 25,000 clones, 90% found once. The time point was: recipient sample about 28 days before transplant, after cytoreduction. The CDR3 is 17 residues long. Germline CDR1 is LGHNA and CDR2 is YSLEER. V dropped 1 base and J dropped 0 bases, with 14 bases sitting between them. The TCR originated in a man in his late teens or twenties with biphenotypic leukemia. Some clones in this sample may be carry-over from other donors' samples. The chain combines TRBV4-3 with TRBJ2-3, with a weak D call TRBD1 (5 bases). Sequenced here: peripheral blood mononuclear cells, sampled before stem cell transplant. CDR3: CASSQGATDPSTDTQYF. CDR3 bases: TGCGCCAGCAGCCAAGGGGCGACAGACCCTAGCACAGATACGCAGTATTTT.